A selection of T cell receptor beta chains follows, all from one sample in a study of T cell repertoires in cytomegalovirus infection. One entry per CDR3 protein, called by TCRdb with MiXCR from the reads. The repertoire holds around 100,000 distinct CDR3 sequences, with about 22% as singletons. The specimen sequenced was CD8+ T cells from PBMCs. The receptors originated from a human donor in good health (CMV status not recorded). Some clones in this sample may be carry-over from other donors' samples. Each CDR3 is given with its conserved first and last residue. A D gene is named only where the DNA matches it firmly. Rows may omit the clone size; those that give it use once, few, many or a size class.

>few|TRBV5-1|.|TRBJ2-7
CASSLEEGETYEQYF
TGCGCCAGCAGCTTGGAGGAGGGGGAGACCTACGAGCAGTACTTC
>few|TRBV6-2/TRBV6-3|TRBD1|TRBJ1-2
CASSYSGTGRGGYTF
TGTGCCAGCAGTTACTCTGGGACAGGCCGCGGAGGCTACACCTTC
>.|TRBV7-9|.|TRBJ1-1
CASSQKGRTEAFF
TGTGCCAGCAGCCAGAAGGGTCGTACTGAAGCTTTCTTT
>few|TRBV6-5|TRBD1|TRBJ2-4
CASSLGQGNIQYF
TGTGCCAGCAGTTTGGGACAGGGAAACATTCAGTACTTC
>few|TRBV12-3/TRBV12-4|.|TRBJ2-1
CASSRTLYNEQFF
TGTGCCAGCAGTCGAACCTTATACAATGAGCAGTTCTTC
>.|TRBV7-9|.|TRBJ1-1
CASSLPWGAGTEAFF
TGTGCCAGCAGCCTACCCTGGGGCGCGGGGACTGAAGCTTTCTTT
>.|TRBV11-2|.|TRBJ1-5
CASSGGGNNQPQHF
TGTGCCAGCAGTGGGGGGGGAAACAATCAGCCCCAGCATTTT
>few|TRBV6-5|.|TRBJ1-2
CASSYSLTTDEPNYGYTF
TGTGCCAGCAGTTACTCGTTGACGACAGACGAACCTAACTATGGCTACACCTTC
>.|TRBV24-1|TRBD1|TRBJ2-2
CATMETGGIGELFF
TGTGCCACCATGGAGACAGGGGGGATCGGGGAGCTGTTTTTT
>.|TRBV7-2|TRBD1|TRBJ1-5
CASTEDRALNQPQHF
TGTGCCAGCACTGAAGACAGGGCTTTGAATCAGCCCCAGCATTTT
>.|TRBV29-1|.|TRBJ1-5
CSVVTGPNQPQHF
TGCAGCGTCGTAACAGGGCCCAATCAGCCCCAGCATTTT
>.|TRBV7-2|.|TRBJ1-2
CASSGRGTHGGYTF
TGTGCCAGCAGCGGGAGGGGGACCCATGGGGGCTACACCTTC
>.|TRBV9|.|TRBJ2-6
CASSADSNVLTF
TGTGCCAGCAGCGCCGATTCCAACGTCCTGACTTTC
>.|TRBV11-1|TRBD1|TRBJ2-1
CASSSIQGNEQFF
TGTGCCAGCAGCTCAATACAGGGGAATGAGCAGTTCTTC
>many|TRBV7-2|TRBD1|TRBJ1-5
CASSLKTGTGVQPQHF
TGTGCCAGCAGCTTGAAAACCGGGACAGGGGTTCAGCCCCAGCATTTT
>few|TRBV20-1|.|TRBJ2-5
CSASSTGVQETQYF
TGCAGTGCTAGTTCTACGGGGGTCCAAGAGACCCAGTACTTC
>once|TRBV20-1|.|TRBJ2-7
CSAIRGTYEQYF
TGCAGTGCTATTCGGGGGACCTACGAGCAGTACTTC
>.|TRBV29-1|.|TRBJ2-7
CSAWEGNEQYF
TGCAGCGCCTGGGAAGGGAACGAGCAGTACTTC
>.|TRBV6-1|.|TRBJ2-6
CASSFPTGGHPSGANVLTF
TGTGCCAGCAGTTTCCCTACGGGGGGACATCCCTCTGGGGCCAACGTCCTGACTTTC
>many|TRBV7-9|TRBD2|TRBJ2-7
CASSSYSGNSYEQYF
TGTGCCAGCAGCTCCTATAGCGGGAACTCCTACGAGCAGTACTTC
>.|TRBV9|TRBD2|TRBJ2-3
CASSVEGSGTDTQYF
TGTGCCAGCAGCGTAGAAGGTAGCGGGACAGATACGCAGTATTTT
>.|TRBV28|TRBD1|TRBJ1-1
CASSLGPRGPTEAFF
TGTGCCAGCAGTTTAGGGCCCAGGGGGCCCACTGAAGCTTTCTTT
>many|TRBV7-8|TRBD2|TRBJ2-1
CASSTGTSGANEQFF
TGTGCCAGCAGCACAGGGACTAGCGGGGCGAATGAGCAGTTCTTC
>many|TRBV4-3|.|TRBJ2-3
CASSQDPGSGPDTQYF
TGCGCCAGCAGCCAAGACCCAGGGTCGGGTCCAGATACGCAGTATTTT
>few|TRBV11-2|.|TRBJ2-7
CASSLTWGPADEQYF
TGTGCCAGCAGCTTAACATGGGGCCCCGCAGACGAGCAGTACTTC
>few|TRBV6-2/TRBV6-3|.|TRBJ1-2
CASSYGAGLNYGYTF
TGTGCCAGCAGTTACGGAGCAGGGCTAAACTATGGCTACACCTTC
>few|TRBV7-2|TRBD2|TRBJ2-1
CASSSGTRGVDEQFF
TGTGCCAGCAGCTCCGGGACTAGGGGGGTCGATGAGCAGTTCTTC
>few|TRBV20-1|.|TRBJ1-2
CSAQAIGFGYTF
TGCAGTGCCCAGGCCATCGGTTTTGGCTACACCTTC
>.|TRBV6-4|.|TRBJ2-1
CASSEGDNEQFF
TGTGCCAGCAGTGAAGGGGACAATGAGCAGTTCTTC
>few|TRBV5-1|TRBD1|TRBJ2-3
CASSLRTGGNTDTQYF
TGCGCCAGCAGCTTACGTACAGGGGGGAACACAGATACGCAGTATTTT
>many|TRBV29-1|.|TRBJ1-2
CSVVDTSFNYGYTF
TGCAGCGTTGTAGACACCTCCTTTAACTATGGCTACACCTTC
>many|TRBV7-8|.|TRBJ2-1
CASSLPGAPYNEQFF
TGTGCCAGCAGCCTCCCGGGGGCACCCTACAATGAGCAGTTCTTC
>few|TRBV28|.|TRBJ2-7
CASSKPDSYYEQYF
TGTGCCAGCAGTAAACCGGACAGTTACTACGAGCAGTACTTC
>.|TRBV7-6|.|TRBJ1-1
CASSLGGLNTEAFF
TGTGCCAGCAGCTTGGGGGGCTTGAACACTGAAGCTTTCTTT
>many|TRBV20-1|TRBD2|TRBJ2-1
CSARDSGASGRVLFEQFF
TGCAGTGCTAGAGATTCGGGGGCTAGCGGGAGGGTATTGTTCGAGCAGTTCTTC
>.|TRBV28|.|TRBJ1-5
CASSWGVTSNQPQHF
TGTGCCAGCAGCTGGGGGGTTACGAGCAATCAGCCCCAGCATTTT
>few|TRBV29-1|.|TRBJ1-2
CSVVEPGAYGYTF
TGCAGCGTTGTAGAACCGGGGGCCTATGGCTACACCTTC
>many|TRBV12-3/TRBV12-4|.|TRBJ1-1
CASSLTWNTEAFF
TGTGCCAGCAGTTTAACTTGGAACACTGAAGCTTTCTTT
>.|TRBV25-1|TRBD2|TRBJ2-1
CASSEWSSGNEQFF
TGTGCCAGCAGTGAATGGAGTAGCGGGAATGAGCAGTTCTTC
>few|TRBV28|TRBD1|TRBJ2-2
CASSPIGQGRELFF
TGTGCCAGCAGTCCCATCGGACAGGGACGGGAGCTGTTTTTT
>.|TRBV9|TRBD1|TRBJ2-7
CASSVDTGGSEQYF
TGTGCCAGCAGCGTAGATACAGGGGGTAGCGAGCAGTACTTC
>.|TRBV11-1|.|TRBJ1-1
CASSPDWTGLTEAFF
TGTGCCAGCAGCCCTGACTGGACGGGGTTGACTGAAGCTTTCTTT
>.|TRBV15|.|TRBJ2-3
CATSPLAITDTQYF
TGTGCCACCAGCCCTCTGGCCATCACAGATACGCAGTATTTT
>.|TRBV13|TRBD2|TRBJ2-1
CASSSGLAPNNEQFF
TGTGCCAGCAGCTCGGGACTAGCACCCAACAATGAGCAGTTCTTC
>many|TRBV7-8|.|TRBJ1-1
CASSRAVGQMNTEAFF
TGTGCCAGCAGCCGAGCAGTCGGACAGATGAACACTGAAGCTTTCTTT
>.|TRBV6-5|.|TRBJ2-2
CASNGQGLAGELFF
TGTGCCAGCAATGGTCAGGGGCTCGCCGGGGAGCTGTTTTTT
>few|TRBV5-1|.|TRBJ1-1
CASSPETGNTEAFF
TGCGCCAGCAGCCCCGAGACAGGGAACACTGAAGCTTTCTTT
>.|TRBV7-9|.|TRBJ1-4
CASRGEKLFF
TGTGCCAGCAGGGGTGAAAAACTGTTTTTT
>many|TRBV28|TRBD1|TRBJ1-1
CASSSLDRTNTEAFF
TGTGCCAGCAGTTCATTGGACAGGACGAACACTGAAGCTTTCTTT
>many|TRBV12-3/TRBV12-4|TRBD1|TRBJ1-3
CASSLPGQVFSGNTIYF
TGTGCCAGCAGTTTACCGGGACAGGTCTTTTCTGGAAACACCATATATTTT
>.|TRBV6-5|.|TRBJ2-7
CASRALSYAPYEQYF
TGTGCCAGCAGGGCCTTATCCTATGCCCCGTACGAGCAGTACTTC
>few|TRBV28|.|TRBJ2-1
CASSLYRGDEQFF
TGTGCCAGCAGTTTATATAGGGGCGATGAGCAGTTCTTC
>.|TRBV7-9|TRBD1|TRBJ1-4
CASSLGQRPTNEKLFF
TGTGCCAGCAGCTTGGGACAGCGCCCAACTAATGAAAAACTGTTTTTT
>.|TRBV7-8|.|TRBJ2-5
CASSLGFGEETRYF
TGTGCCAGCAGCTTAGGGTTTGGGGAAGAGACCCGGTACTTC
>.|TRBV28|.|TRBJ1-4
CASSLRRGATNEKLFF
TGTGCCAGCAGTTTAAGACGGGGGGCAACTAATGAAAAACTGTTTTTT
>.|TRBV20-1|TRBD1|TRBJ2-7
CSARSWTGGAYEQYF
TGCAGTGCTAGGAGCTGGACAGGGGGGGCCTACGAGCAGTACTTC
>.|TRBV10-3|TRBD1|TRBJ2-7
CAISERDRDDEQYF
TGTGCCATCAGTGAGAGGGACAGGGACGACGAGCAGTACTTC